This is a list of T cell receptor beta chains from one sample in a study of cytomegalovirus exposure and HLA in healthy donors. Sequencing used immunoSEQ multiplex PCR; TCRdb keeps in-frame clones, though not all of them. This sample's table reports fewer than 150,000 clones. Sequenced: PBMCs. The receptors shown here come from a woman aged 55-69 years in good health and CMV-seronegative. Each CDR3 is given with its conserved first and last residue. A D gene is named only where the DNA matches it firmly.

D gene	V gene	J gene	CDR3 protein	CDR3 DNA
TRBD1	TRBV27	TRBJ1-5	CATFRGGNQPQHF	TGTGCCACCTTCAGGGGGGGCAATCAGCCCCAGCATTTT
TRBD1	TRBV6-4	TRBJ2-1	CASSGGTGGGNEQFF	TGTGCCAGCAGTGGTGGGACAGGTGGAGGCAATGAGCAGTTCTTC
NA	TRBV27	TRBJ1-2	CASSYKGMADGYTF	TGTGCCAGCAGTTATAAGGGGATGGCGGATGGCTACACCTTC
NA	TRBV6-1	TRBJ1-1	CASRQGSLTTEAFF	TGTGCCAGCAGACAGGGTTCCCTCACCACTGAAGCTTTCTTT
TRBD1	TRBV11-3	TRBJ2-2	CASSSSPRRGLTGELFF	TGTGCCAGCAGCTCTAGCCCCCGCAGGGGGCTTACCGGGGAGCTGTTTTTT
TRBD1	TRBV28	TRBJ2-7	CASSKLDRGPYF	TGTGCCAGCAGTAAACTGGACAGGGGGCCGTACTTC
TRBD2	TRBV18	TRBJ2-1	CASSQAGGDYNEQFF	TGTGCCAGCTCACAAGCTGGGGGGGACTACAATGAGCAGTTCTTC
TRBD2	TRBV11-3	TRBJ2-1	CASSSGGSGNEQFF	TGTGCCAGCAGCTCGGGGGGATCCGGGAATGAGCAGTTCTTC
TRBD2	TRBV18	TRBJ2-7	CASSPGGTSSYEQYF	TGTGCCAGCTCACCAGGCGGGACTAGCTCCTACGAGCAGTACTTC
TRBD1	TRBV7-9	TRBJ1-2	CASSLRDRAGYTF	TGTGCCAGCAGCTTGCGGGACAGGGCTGGCTACACCTTC
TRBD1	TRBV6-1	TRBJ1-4	CASSPQGSPEKLFF	TGTGCCAGCAGCCCACAGGGGAGCCCTGAAAAACTGTTTTTT
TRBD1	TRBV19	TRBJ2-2	CASSTTGAGELFF	TGTGCCAGTAGTACTACAGGGGCCGGGGAGCTGTTTTTT
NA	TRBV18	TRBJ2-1	CASSAAGRAGGEQFF	TGTGCCAGCTCAGCGGCGGGACGGGCCGGGGGTGAGCAGTTCTTC
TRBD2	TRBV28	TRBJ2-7	CASSLGGRAGAYEQYF	TGTGCCAGCAGTTTGGGCGGGAGGGCCGGGGCCTACGAGCAGTACTTC
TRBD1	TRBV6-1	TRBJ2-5	CASRQQGAGETQYF	TGTGCCAGCAGGCAACAGGGGGCGGGTGAGACCCAGTACTTC
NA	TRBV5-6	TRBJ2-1	CASSLYGGGPGEQFF	TGTGCCAGCAGCTTGTATGGGGGGGGGCCGGGTGAGCAGTTCTTC
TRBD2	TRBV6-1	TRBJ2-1	CASREEREGWNEQFF	TGTGCCAGCAGGGAAGAGCGGGAGGGCTGGAATGAGCAGTTCTTC
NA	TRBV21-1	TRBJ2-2	CASSKVRTGGSGELFF	TGTGCCAGCAGCAAAGTCAGGACAGGGGGGTCCGGGGAGCTGTTTTTT
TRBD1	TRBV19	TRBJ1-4	CASSRDRVGPNEKLFF	TGTGCCAGTAGTAGGGACAGGGTTGGACCTAATGAAAAACTGTTTTTT
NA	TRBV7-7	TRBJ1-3	CASSSLGGNTIYF	TGTGCTAGCAGCTCCCTTGGCGGAAACACCATATATTTT
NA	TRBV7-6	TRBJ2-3	CASSFTGTDTQYF	TGTGCCAGCAGTTTTACAGGCACAGATACGCAGTATTTT
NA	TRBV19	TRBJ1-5	CASSISPLERNQPQHF	TGTGCCAGTAGTATATCTCCTCTTGAACGGAATCAGCCCCAGCATTTT
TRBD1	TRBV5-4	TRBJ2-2	CASSFEAGGTGELFF	TGTGCCAGCAGCTTTGAGGCAGGGGGCACCGGGGAGCTGTTTTTT
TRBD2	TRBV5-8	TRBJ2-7	CASSPYRGGRYEQYF	TGTGCCAGCAGCCCCTATCGGGGGGGCCGGTACGAGCAGTACTTC
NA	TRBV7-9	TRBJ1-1	CASSHGGEAFF	TGTGCCAGCAGTCATGGGGGGGAGGCTTTCTTT
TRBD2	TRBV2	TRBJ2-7	CASLTSGSTYEQYF	TGTGCCTCCCTGACTAGCGGTTCTACCTACGAGCAGTACTTC
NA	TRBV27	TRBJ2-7	CASSVHPRVDEQYF	TGTGCCAGCAGTGTACATCCGAGGGTCGACGAGCAGTACTTC
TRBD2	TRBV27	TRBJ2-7	CASSLLGGGENYEQYF	TGTGCCAGCAGTTTGTTGGGCGGGGGGGAAAACTACGAGCAGTACTTC
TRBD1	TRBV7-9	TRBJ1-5	CASSLSGTGGARNQPQHF	TGTGCCAGCAGCTTATCCGGGACAGGGGGCGCGAGGAATCAGCCCCAGCATTTT
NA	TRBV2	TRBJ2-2	CASTGDGGNTGELFF	TGTGCCAGCACGGGGGACGGGGGTAACACCGGGGAGCTGTTTTTT
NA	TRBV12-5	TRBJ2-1	CASGFGNEQFF	TGTGCTAGTGGTTTCGGGAATGAGCAGTTCTTC
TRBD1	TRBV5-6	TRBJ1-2	CASSLEGQDYGYTF	TGTGCCAGCAGCCTAGAGGGACAGGACTATGGCTACACCTTC